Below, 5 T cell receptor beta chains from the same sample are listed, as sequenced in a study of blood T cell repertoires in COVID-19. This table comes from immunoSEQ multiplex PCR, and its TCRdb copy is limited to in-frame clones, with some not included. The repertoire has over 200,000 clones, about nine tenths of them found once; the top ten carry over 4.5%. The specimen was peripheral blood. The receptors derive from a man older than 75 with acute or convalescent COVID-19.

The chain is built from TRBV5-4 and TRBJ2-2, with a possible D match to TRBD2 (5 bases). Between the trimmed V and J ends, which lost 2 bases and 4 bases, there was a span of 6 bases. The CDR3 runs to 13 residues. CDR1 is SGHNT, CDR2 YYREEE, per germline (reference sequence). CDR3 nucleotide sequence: TGTGCCAGCAGCTTTCGGGGCACCGGGGAGCTGTTTTTT. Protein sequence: CASSFRGTGELFF.

Here the CDR3 reads CASSPSRGREQYV. CDR3 sequence (DNA): TGTGCCAGCTCACCAAGCAGGGGACGCGAGCAGTACGTC. The rearrangement links TRBV18 to TRBJ2-7, with D maybe TRBD1 (6 bases). The germline gives CDR1 KGHSH, CDR2 LQKENI. This CDR3 is built from 13 residues. V gave up 2 bases and J gave up 6 bases, with 11 bases separating them.

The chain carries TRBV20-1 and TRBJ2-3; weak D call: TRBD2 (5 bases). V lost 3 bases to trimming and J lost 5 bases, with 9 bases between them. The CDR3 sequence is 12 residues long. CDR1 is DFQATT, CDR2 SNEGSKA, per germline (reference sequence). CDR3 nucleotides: TGCAGTGCTAGTGGAGGAGTAGATACGCAGTATTTT. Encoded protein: CSASGGVDTQYF.

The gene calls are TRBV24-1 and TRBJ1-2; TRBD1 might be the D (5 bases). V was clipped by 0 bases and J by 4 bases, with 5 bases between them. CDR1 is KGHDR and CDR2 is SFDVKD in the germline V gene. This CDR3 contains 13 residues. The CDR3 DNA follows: TGTGCCACCAGTGATTTGAGGGGCTATGGCTACACCTTC. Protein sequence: CATSDLRGYGYTF.

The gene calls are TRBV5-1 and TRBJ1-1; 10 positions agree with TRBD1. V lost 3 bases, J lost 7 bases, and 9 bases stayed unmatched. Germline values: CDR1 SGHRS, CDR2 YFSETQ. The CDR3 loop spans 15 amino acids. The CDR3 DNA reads TGCGCCAGCAGCTCCCGACAGGGGGCGCGGGATGAAGCTTTCTTT. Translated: CASSSRQGARDEAFF. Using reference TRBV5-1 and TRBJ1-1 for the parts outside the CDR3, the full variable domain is KAGVTQTPRYLIKTRGQQVTLSCSPISGHRSVSWYQQTPGQGLQFLFEYFSETQRNKGNFPGRFSGRQFSNSRSEMNVSTLELGDSALYLCASSSRQGARDEAFFGQGTRLTVV.